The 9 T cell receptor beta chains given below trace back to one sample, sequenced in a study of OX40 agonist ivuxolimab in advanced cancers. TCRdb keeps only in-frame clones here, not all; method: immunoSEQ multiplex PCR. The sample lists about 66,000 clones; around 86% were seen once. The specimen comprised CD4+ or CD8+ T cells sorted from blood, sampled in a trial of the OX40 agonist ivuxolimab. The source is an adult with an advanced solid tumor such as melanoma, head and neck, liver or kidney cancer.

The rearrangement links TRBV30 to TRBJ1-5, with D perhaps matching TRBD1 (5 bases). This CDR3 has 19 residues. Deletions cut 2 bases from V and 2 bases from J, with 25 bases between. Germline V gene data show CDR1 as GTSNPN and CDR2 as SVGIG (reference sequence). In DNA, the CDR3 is TGTGCCTGGAGTACTCAAAATTTGGGAGGGGCGCTTGGCAATCAGCCCCAGCATTTT. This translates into CAWSTQNLGGALGNQPQHF.

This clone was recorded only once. The CDR3 DNA is TGTGCCAGCAGCTTGTCTGGGCCAGCTCACTATGGCTACACCTTC. Protein: CASSLSGPAHYGYTF. This chain links TRBV5-4 with TRBJ1-2, with D unresolved. The CDR3 is 15 amino acids. Germline loops: CDR1 SGHNT, CDR2 YYREEE (reference sequence). Trimming shortened V by 1 base and J by 3 bases, and 13 bases separated the two germline ends.

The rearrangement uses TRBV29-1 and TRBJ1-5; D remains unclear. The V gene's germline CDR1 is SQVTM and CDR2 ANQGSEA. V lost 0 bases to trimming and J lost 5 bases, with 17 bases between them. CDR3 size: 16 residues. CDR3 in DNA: TGCAGCGTTGAAGATTGGAAAGGGTGGGAGTATCAGCCCCAGCATTTT. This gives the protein CSVEDWKGWEYQPQHF. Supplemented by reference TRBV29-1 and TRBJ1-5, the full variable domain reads SAVISQKPSRDICQRGTSLTIQCQVDSQVTMMFWYRQQPGQSLTLIATANQGSEATYESGFVIDKFPISRPNLTFSTLTVSNMSPEDSSIYLCSVEDWKGWEYQPQHFGDGTRLSIL.

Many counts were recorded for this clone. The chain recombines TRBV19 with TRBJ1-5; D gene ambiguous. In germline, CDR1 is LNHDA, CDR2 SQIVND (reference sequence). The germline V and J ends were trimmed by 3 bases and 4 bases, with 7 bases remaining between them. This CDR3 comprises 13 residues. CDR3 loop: CASSMMVNQPQHF. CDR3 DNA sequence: TGTGCCAGTAGTATGATGGTAAATCAGCCCCAGCATTTT.

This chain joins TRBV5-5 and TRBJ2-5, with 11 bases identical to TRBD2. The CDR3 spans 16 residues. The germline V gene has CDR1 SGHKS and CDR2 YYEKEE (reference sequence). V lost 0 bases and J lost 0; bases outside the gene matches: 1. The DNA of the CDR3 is TGTGCCAGCAGCTTGGAGGGACTAGCGGACCAAGAGACCCAGTACTTC. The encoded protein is CASSLEGLADQETQYF.

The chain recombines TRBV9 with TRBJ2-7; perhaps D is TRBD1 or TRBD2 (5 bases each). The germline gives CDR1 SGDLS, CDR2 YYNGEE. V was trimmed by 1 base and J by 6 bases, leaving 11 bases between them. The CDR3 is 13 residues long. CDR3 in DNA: TGTGCCAGCAGCGTACAGGGACGAGGCGAGCAGTACTTC. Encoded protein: CASSVQGRGEQYF. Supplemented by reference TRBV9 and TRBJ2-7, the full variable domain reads DSGVTQTPKHLITATGQRVTLRCSPRSGDLSVYWYQQSLDQGLQFLIQYYNGEERAKGNILERFSAQQFPDLHSELNLSSLELGDSALYFCASSVQGRGEQYFGPGTRLTVT.

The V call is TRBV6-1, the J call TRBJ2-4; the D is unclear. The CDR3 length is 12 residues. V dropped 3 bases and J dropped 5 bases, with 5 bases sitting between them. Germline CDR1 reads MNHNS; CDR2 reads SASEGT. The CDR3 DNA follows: TGTGCCAGCAGTGAGGTCCAAAACATTCAGTACTTC. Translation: CASSEVQNIQYF.

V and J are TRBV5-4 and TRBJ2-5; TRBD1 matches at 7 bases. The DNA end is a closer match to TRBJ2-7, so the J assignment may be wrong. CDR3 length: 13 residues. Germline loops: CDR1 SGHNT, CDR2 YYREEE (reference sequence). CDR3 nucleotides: TGTGCCAGCAGCCGACAGGGCAGGAGCGAGCAGTACTTC. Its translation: CASSRQGRSEQYF.

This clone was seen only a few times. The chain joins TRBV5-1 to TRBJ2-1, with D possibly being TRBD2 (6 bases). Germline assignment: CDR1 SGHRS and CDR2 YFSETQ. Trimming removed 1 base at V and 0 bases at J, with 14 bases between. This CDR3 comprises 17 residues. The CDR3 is CASSLSGAGPSYNEQFF. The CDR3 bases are TGCGCCAGCAGCTTGTCGGGAGCTGGGCCCTCCTACAATGAGCAGTTCTTC. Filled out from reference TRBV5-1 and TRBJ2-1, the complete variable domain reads KAGVTQTPRYLIKTRGQQVTLSCSPISGHRSVSWYQQTPGQGLQFLFEYFSETQRNKGNFPGRFSGRQFSNSRSEMNVSTLELGDSALYLCASSLSGAGPSYNEQFFGPGTRLTVL.